Below, 19 T cell receptor beta chains from the same sample are listed, as sequenced in a study of blood T cells in healthy people across ages. The use of a sample-barcoded 5' primer and a J-beta primer mix characterized a second PCR of roughly 6 to 12 cycles. One entry per CDR3 protein results from TCRdb running MiXCR on the 5' RACE reads. Of approximately 690,000 distinct CDR3 sequences listed, 40% to 45% are singletons. Sequenced: blood. The receptors shown here come from a man aged 80 or over in good health.

The chain joins TRBV24-1 to TRBJ2-5; 8 positions match TRBD2. This CDR3 contains 15 residues. From germline, CDR1 is KGHDR and CDR2 SFDVKD. V gave up 6 bases and J gave up 2 bases; unmatched junction bases: 7. CDR3 loop: CATSTASGLQETQYF. The CDR3 DNA is TGTGCCACCAGTACGGCTAGCGGGTTACAAGAGACCCAGTACTTC.

This clonotype showed up many times. The chain recombines TRBV24-1 with TRBJ2-7; 7 positions agree with TRBD1. CDR1 and CDR2 (germline): KGHDR, SFDVKD. This CDR3 contains 14 residues. With V trimmed by 9 bases and J by 2 bases, 9 bases remained unmatched. The CDR3 is CATGRGGPTYEQYF. The CDR3 DNA reads TGTGCCACCGGGCGAGGGGGCCCGACCTACGAGCAGTACTTC.

V and J are TRBV20-1 and TRBJ1-4; the D gene is possibly TRBD1 (5 bases). V was cut by 2 bases and J by 7 bases, with 14 bases left in between. CDR3 size: 14 residues. Germline V gene lookup returns CDR1 DFQATT and CDR2 SNEGSKA (reference sequence). CDR3 sequence: CSARSHQGVEKLFF. The CDR3 DNA sequence: TGCAGTGCTAGAAGTCACCAGGGAGTTGAAAAACTGTTTTTT.

The CDR3 sequence: CSAREPRGGRYNEQYF. In nucleotides, the CDR3 is TGCAGTGCTAGAGAGCCTAGGGGGGGCCGCTACAATGAGCAGTACTTC. The chain has TRBV20-1 and TRBJ2-5; weak D call: TRBD2 (7 bases). The CDR3 runs to 16 residues. Germline loops: CDR1 DFQATT, CDR2 SNEGSKA (reference sequence). Trimming shortened V by 0 bases and J by 11 bases, and 25 bases separated the two germline ends.

A few counts support this clonotype. The chain couples TRBV6-1 to TRBJ2-3, with no clear D. Germline CDR1 is MNHNS and CDR2 is SASEGT. Trimming shortened V by 3 bases and J by 1 base, and 11 bases separated the two germline ends. The CDR3 is 15 residues long. The DNA for the CDR3 is TGTGCCAGCAGTGATAGTGGATTACGCACAGATACGCAGTATTTT. The encoded protein is CASSDSGLRTDTQYF.

In this sample, this clonotype turned up many times. This chain uses TRBV27 with TRBJ2-5; D may correspond to TRBD1 or TRBD2 (5 bases each). V dropped 7 bases and J dropped 2 bases, with 20 bases sitting between them. The germline V gene encodes CDR1 MNHEY and CDR2 SMNVEV (reference sequence). The length of the CDR3 is 16 residues. The chain's CDR3 is CASISFKGDVQETQYF. The CDR3 nucleotides read TGTGCCAGCATCTCATTCAAAGGGGACGTACAAGAGACCCAGTACTTC.

This clonotype was seen many times. The gene calls are TRBV20-1 and TRBJ2-1; D remains unclear. V was pared by 0 bases and J by 5 bases, with 14 bases between. Per germline, CDR1 DFQATT and CDR2 SNEGSKA (reference sequence). The CDR3 consists of 15 residues. CDR3 coding DNA: TGCAGTGCTAGAGACGGAGCCCCCGGACACAATGAGCAGTTCTTC. This codes for CSARDGAPGHNEQFF.

V and J are TRBV5-1 and TRBJ2-3; TRBD1 matches at 8 bases. CDR1 and CDR2 from the germline V gene are SGHRS and YFSETQ. V was clipped by 4 bases and J by 0 bases; unmatched bases: 7. The CDR3 loop spans 16 amino acids. The CDR3 protein is CASSANQGASTDTQYF. CDR3 coding DNA: TGCGCCAGCAGCGCGAATCAGGGGGCTAGCACAGATACGCAGTATTTT.

This clonotype was seen a single time. A read error may explain this, as a much larger clone is one base away. The chain is built from TRBV10-3 and TRBJ2-7; D may be TRBD2 (6 bases). Gene TRBJ2-5 matches the end of the DNA better, so the J call may be wrong. The CDR3 contains 14 residues. Germline CDR1 is ENHRY and CDR2 is SYGVKD. CDR3 coding DNA: TGTGCCACCAGTGAGTCGGGCGGGACAGAGACCCAGTACTTC. Translated, it gives CATSESGGTETQYF.

This clonotype was observed a few times. V usage is TRBV20-1 and J usage is TRBJ2-5; TRBD2 matches at 7 bases. CDR3 size: 12 residues. The V gene's germline CDR1 is DFQATT and CDR2 SNEGSKA (reference sequence). Germline trimming cut 3 bases from V and 5 bases from J; bases unmatched to any gene: 3. CDR3 loop: CSARGRDETQYF. CDR3 nucleotides: TGCAGTGCTAGGGGGAGGGACGAGACCCAGTACTTC.

This clonotype appeared a few times. J is TRBJ2-7 and V is TRBV7-6, with 8 nucleotides matching TRBD1. Trimming at V came to 1 base and at J to 6 bases, leaving 5 bases not matched to a gene. CDR3 length equals 14 residues. In germline, CDR1 is SGHVS, CDR2 FNYEAQ. The CDR3 bases are TGTGCCAGCAGCTTAGGGACAGGGAAAGGCGAGCAGTACTTC. This gives the protein CASSLGTGKGEQYF.

This clonotype was detected ten times or more. The chain has TRBV28 and TRBJ2-2, with D uncertain. Germline assignment: CDR1 MDHEN and CDR2 SYDVKM. This CDR3 is 14 amino acids long. V lost 4 bases, J lost 6 bases, and 12 bases lay in between. CDR3 sequence reads: CASSSRPGSGELFF. CDR3 nucleotides: TGTGCCAGCAGTTCTAGACCTGGGTCCGGGGAGCTGTTTTTT.

The CDR3 sequence: CSARDRSRNTEAFF. DNA of the CDR3: TGCAGTGCTAGAGACCGCAGCCGCAACACTGAAGCTTTCTTT. The chain uses TRBV20-1 and TRBJ1-1; no firm D call. V gave up 0 bases and J gave up 2 bases, with 10 bases separating them. Germline CDR1 is DFQATT and CDR2 is SNEGSKA (reference sequence). The CDR3 length is 14 residues.

V and J are TRBV20-1 and TRBJ2-3; D assignment may be TRBD1 or TRBD2 (5 bases each). This CDR3 contains 15 residues. Germline values: CDR1 DFQATT, CDR2 SNEGSKA (reference sequence). The chain's CDR3 is CSRSGTARGTDTQYF. For the CDR3, the DNA is TGCAGCCGCAGTGGGACGGCAAGGGGCACAGATACGCAGTATTTT.

The sample holds a few counts of this clonotype. The chain links TRBV7-2 to TRBJ2-5, with D maybe TRBD1 (6 bases). Trimming took 5 bases from V and 5 from J, leaving 12 bases between them. In germline, CDR1 is SGHTA, CDR2 FQGNSA. The CDR3 length is 13 residues. The CDR3 reads CASSGGQIETQYF. As DNA, the CDR3 is TGTGCCAGCAGCGGAGGACAGATCGAGACCCAGTACTTC.

About this clonotype itself: It may be a read error: a sequence one base away is much more abundant. The CDR3 nucleotides are TGTGCCAGCGCTGATCGGGGGACATGGGAGACCCAGTACTTC. This sequence encodes CASADRGTWETQYF. The gene calls are TRBV13 and TRBJ2-5; the D call may be TRBD1 or TRBD2 (6 bases each). Trimming removed 8 bases from V and 5 bases from J, with 18 bases in between. The CDR3 contains 14 residues. The V gene's germline CDR1 is PRHDT and CDR2 FYEKMQ (reference sequence).

This clonotype came up many times. The J gene is TRBJ1-6, the V gene TRBV7-2; 9 positions agree with TRBD1. Trimming took 6 bases from V and 9 from J; bases not matched to a gene: 6. From germline, CDR1 is SGHTA and CDR2 FQGNSA. This CDR3 region has 14 residues. The CDR3 DNA is TGTGCCAGCAGACCCGGGACAGGGCTTTCACCCCTCCACTTT. This encodes CASRPGTGLSPLHF. The whole variable domain, filled in from reference TRBV7-2 and TRBJ1-6, reads GAGVSQSPSNKVTEKGKDVELRCDPISGHTALYWYRQSLGQGLEFLIYFQGNSAPDKSGLPSDRFSAERTGGSVSTLTIQRTQQEDSAVYLCASRPGTGLSPLHFGNGTRLTVT.

The chain joins TRBV6-1 to TRBJ2-5; 7 bases are shared with TRBD2. The length of the CDR3 is 14 residues. Germline CDR1 reads MNHNS; CDR2 reads SASEGT. The J segment lost 5 bases and the V segment lost 7 bases, leaving 10 bases of the junction unmatched. CDR3 sequence: CASTIVRGVETQYF. The DNA of the CDR3 is TGTGCCAGCACCATCGTCCGGGGGGTCGAGACCCAGTACTTC.

The chain recombines TRBV20-1 with TRBJ2-1; 9 bases are a match to TRBD2. Germline-derived CDR1 and CDR2 are DFQATT and SNEGSKA (reference sequence). This CDR3 contains 15 residues. J was trimmed by 7 bases and V by 2 bases; bases with no gene match: 9. DNA of the CDR3: TGCAGTGCTAGACCGTCGCTAGCGGGGAATAATGAGCAGTTCTTC. Translated: CSARPSLAGNNEQFF.